A single sample gave rise to the 28 T cell receptor beta chains below, sequenced in a study of blood T cell repertoires in COVID-19. Here immunoSEQ multiplex PCR was the method, and the copy in TCRdb shows in-frame clones only, minus some. The sample includes about 140,000 clones, around 86% of them seen just once. Input material: peripheral blood. These receptors all stem from an older woman with active or convalescent COVID-19.

V is TRBV27 and J is TRBJ2-5; 7 nucleotides match TRBD1. There are 17 residues in the CDR3. Germline V gene sequence: CDR1 MNHEY, CDR2 SMNVEV (reference sequence). J gave up 0 bases and V 6 bases, and 13 bases lay outside the gene matches. For the CDR3, the DNA is TGTGCCAGCAGGACAGGGATAGGACGGCCAAACCAAGAGACCCAGTACTTC. Encoded protein: CASRTGIGRPNQETQYF.

This clone was counted a few times. The V and J genes are TRBV9 and TRBJ1-3; a weak D match, TRBD1 (6 bases). V was shortened by 3 bases and J by 0 bases, with 13 bases between the two germline ends. The CDR3 runs to 16 residues. From germline, CDR1 is SGDLS and CDR2 YYNGEE. Here the CDR3 DNA reads TGTGCCAGCAGCGCGGGACAACGGCTCTCTGGAAACACCATATATTTT. Translation: CASSAGQRLSGNTIYF.

The chain carries TRBV24-1 and TRBJ1-2; D unresolved. Germline CDR1 reads KGHDR; CDR2 reads SFDVKD. V dropped 0 bases and J dropped 5 bases, with 9 bases sitting between them. This CDR3 contains 14 residues. The CDR3 loop reads CATSDLLGLYGYTF. In DNA, the CDR3 is TGTGCCACCAGTGATTTGCTAGGACTATATGGCTACACCTTC.

In nucleotides, the CDR3 is TGTGCCAGCAGTTTTACAGGGCAAGAGACCCAGTACTTC. This gives the protein CASSFTGQETQYF. The chain joins TRBV12-3 or TRBV12-4 to TRBJ2-5, with D maybe TRBD1 (6 bases). CDR3 size: 13 residues. Trimming cost V 3 bases and J 2 bases, with 7 bases left between them.

The sample holds one count of this clone. The V call is TRBV7-9, the J call TRBJ1-1, with 8 bases that match TRBD1. The CDR3 covers 14 residues. Germline V gives CDR1 SEHNR, CDR2 FQNEAQ (reference sequence). Trimming took 2 bases from V and 6 from J; bases not matched to a gene: 5. The CDR3 reads CASSLNRGGAEAFF. The CDR3 DNA follows: TGTGCCAGCAGCTTAAACAGGGGGGGCGCTGAAGCTTTCTTT.

The chain links TRBV28 to TRBJ1-5; possibly TRBD1 for D (6 bases). Germline CDR1 and CDR2: MDHEN and SYDVKM. V shed 10 bases and J shed 3 bases, with 10 bases lying between them. The CDR3 contains 12 residues. The CDR3 DNA sequence: TGTGCCACGCGACAGGTCAATCAGCCCCAGCATTTT. Translating it yields CATRQVNQPQHF.

The chain has TRBV6-1 and TRBJ1-2; D ambiguous. Germline values: CDR1 MNHNS, CDR2 SASEGT. The CDR3 spans 12 residues. With 0 bases removed from V and 8 bases from J, the gap between germline ends came to 7 bases. Here the CDR3 reads CASSEAEGGYTF. For the CDR3, the DNA is TGTGCCAGCAGTGAAGCGGAGGGAGGCTACACCTTC.

This chain connects TRBV5-1 to TRBJ1-2, with D perhaps matching TRBD1 (5 bases). CDR3 size: 16 residues. V was cut by 3 bases and J by 0 bases, with 15 bases left in between. Germline V gene sequence: CDR1 SGHRS, CDR2 YFSETQ. The CDR3, as DNA: TGCGCCAGCAGCTCCGGGACTTATTCCTCTAACTATGGCTACACCTTC. It codes for CASSSGTYSSNYGYTF.

This chain links TRBV4-2 with TRBJ2-3, with 11 bases that match TRBD2. CDR3 length: 17 amino acids. V shed 4 bases, J shed 3 bases, and the junction held 9 bases outside the gene matches. CDR1 and CDR2 (germline): LGHNA, YNFKEQ. This CDR3 is CASSPGGSGRGTDTQYF. In nucleotides, the CDR3 is TGTGCCAGCAGCCCTGGCGGTAGCGGGAGGGGGACAGATACGCAGTATTTT.

The V call is TRBV4-1, the J call TRBJ1-4; a possible D gene is TRBD1 (5 bases). This CDR3 is 16 amino acids long. CDR1 and CDR2 from the germline V gene are MGHRA and YSYEKL. V lost 1 base to trimming and J lost 7 bases, with 16 bases between them. The CDR3 region is CASSQGLTRGGEKLFF. CDR3 coding DNA: TGCGCCAGCAGCCAAGGCCTGACAAGGGGAGGTGAAAAACTGTTTTTT.

This chain links TRBV27 with TRBJ2-7; D is possibly TRBD1 (6 bases). Trimming took off 2 bases at V and 0 bases at J, with 14 bases between the two ends. The CDR3 loop spans 16 amino acids. In germline, CDR1 is MNHEY, CDR2 SMNVEV (reference sequence). Here the CDR3 DNA reads TGTGCCAGCAGTTTAATAGGGGGACCAAGCTCCTACGAGCAGTACGTC. It yields the protein CASSLIGGPSSYEQYV.

This clone was counted a single time. The chain recombines TRBV5-4 with TRBJ1-2, with 8 bases matching TRBD1. Germline CDR1 and CDR2: SGHNT and YYREEE (reference sequence). V shed 1 base, J shed 5 bases, and the junction held 7 bases outside the gene matches. The length of the CDR3 is 15 residues. CDR3 nucleotides: TGTGCCAGCAGCTTGTGGGACAGGCGTTATTATGGCTACACCTTC. Protein product: CASSLWDRRYYGYTF.

J is TRBJ1-6 and V is TRBV7-9, with D possibly TRBD1 on 5 matching bases. This CDR3 region has 16 residues. Trimming cost V 4 bases and J 8 bases, with 18 bases left between them. CDR1 is SEHNR, CDR2 FQNEAQ, per germline (reference sequence). This CDR3 is CASSYRAPRGDSPLHF. CDR3 in DNA: TGTGCCAGCAGCTACCGGGCCCCTCGGGGGGATTCACCCCTCCACTTT.

V and J are TRBV9 and TRBJ1-5; unclear D gene. Trimming removed 0 bases at V and 6 bases at J, with 10 bases between. Germline V lookup: CDR1 SGDLS, CDR2 YYNGEE. The CDR3 covers 14 residues. For the CDR3, the DNA is TGTGCCAGCAGCGTAGGCACCGAGGGTCAGCCCCAGCATTTT. It is translated as CASSVGTEGQPQHF.

CDR3 DNA: TGTGCCAGCAGTTCCCCCGGGATCCCCACAGATACGCAGTATTTT. This codes for CASSSPGIPTDTQYF. The chain carries TRBV28 and TRBJ2-3; weak D call: TRBD2 (5 bases). The length of the CDR3 is 15 residues. In germline, CDR1 is MDHEN, CDR2 SYDVKM. V was cut by 4 bases and J by 2 bases, with 13 bases left in between.

At least ten counts were recorded for this clone. The chain carries TRBV5-4 and TRBJ2-1, with TRBD2 matching 9 bases. Germline trimming cut 1 base from V and 7 bases from J; bases unmatched to any gene: 6. The CDR3 loop spans 15 amino acids. CDR1 SGHNT and CDR2 YYREEE come from the germline V gene (reference sequence). The DNA of the CDR3 is TGTGCCAGCAGCTTGTCAAGCGGGAGGTCTAATGAGCAGTTCTTC. Encoded protein: CASSLSSGRSNEQFF.

The chain couples TRBV2 to TRBJ2-4; 12 bases fit TRBD2. This CDR3 is 20 amino acids long. Trimming removed 3 bases from V and 0 bases from J; junction bases left unmatched: 12. Germline-derived CDR1 and CDR2 are SNHLY and FYNNEI. The CDR3 bases are TGTGCCAGCAGTGAGTTCATCGGACTAGCGGGGCTCCTAGCCAAAAACATTCAGTACTTC. It is translated as CASSEFIGLAGLLAKNIQYF.

This clone was detected a few times. The chain couples TRBV28 to TRBJ2-5, with 8 nucleotides matching TRBD2. The CDR3 is 15 residues long. The V gene end was trimmed by 3 bases and the J gene end by 7 bases; junction bases not matched to a gene: 10. CDR1 is MDHEN, CDR2 SYDVKM, per germline. This CDR3 is CASSFSLAGAWTQYF. The CDR3 nucleotides are TGTGCCAGCAGTTTTTCCCTAGCGGGTGCATGGACCCAGTACTTC.

The J gene is TRBJ2-1, the V gene TRBV5-1, with D possibly being TRBD2 (6 bases). V shed 0 bases and J shed 9 bases, with 13 bases lying between them. This CDR3 comprises 14 residues. Germline CDR1 SGHRS, CDR2 YFSETQ. The CDR3 reads CASSLVGGVGEQFF. CDR3 nucleotide sequence: TGCGCCAGCAGCTTGGTGGGGGGTGTGGGTGAGCAGTTCTTC.

The rearrangement joins TRBV2 to TRBJ2-1; 9 bases agree with TRBD1. This CDR3 region has 14 residues. The V and J ends lost 6 bases and 10 bases, in that order; junction bases with no gene match: 10. Germline CDR1 is SNHLY and CDR2 is FYNNEI. Here the CDR3 reads CASSPTGGIYEQFF. The CDR3 coding sequence is TGTGCCAGCAGCCCGACAGGGGGAATTTACGAGCAGTTCTTC. The entire variable domain, with the rest obtained from reference TRBV2 and TRBJ2-1, is as follows: EPEVTQTPSHQVTQMGQEVILRCVPISNHLYFYWYRQILGQKVEFLVSFYNNEISEKSEIFDDQFSVERPDGSNFTLKIRSTKLEDSAMYFCASSPTGGIYEQFFGPGTRLTVL.

V gene TRBV6-1 combines with J gene TRBJ1-5, with D maybe TRBD1 (6 bases). The germline gives CDR1 MNHNS, CDR2 SASEGT. There are 14 residues in the CDR3. V was clipped by 2 bases and J by 5 bases, with 10 bases between them. For the CDR3, the DNA is TGTGCCAGCAGTGAACCTTGGGGGCATCAGCCCCAGCATTTT. Translating it yields CASSEPWGHQPQHF.

The chain combines TRBV19 with TRBJ1-1; possible D gene TRBD1, 5 bases. Germline CDR1 LNHDA, CDR2 SQIVND (reference sequence). Trimming took off 1 base at V and 4 bases at J, with 13 bases between the two ends. The CDR3 has 15 residues. The CDR3 here is CASSIVSIGGTEAFF. Here the CDR3 DNA reads TGTGCCAGTAGTATAGTATCGATCGGGGGCACTGAAGCTTTCTTT.

The V gene is TRBV7-2, the J gene TRBJ2-7; 15 bases are shared with TRBD2. The CDR3 is made up of 19 amino acids. V shed 1 base, J shed 2 bases, and the junction held 9 bases outside the gene matches. CDR1 is SGHTA and CDR2 is FQGNSA in the germline V gene. This chain's CDR3 is CASSLERTSGRAGAYEQYF. CDR3 in DNA: TGTGCCAGCAGCTTAGAACGGACTAGCGGGAGGGCCGGGGCCTACGAGCAGTACTTC.

This clone came up once. V and J are TRBV11-2 and TRBJ2-2, with 7 positions matching TRBD2. Germline CDR1 SGHAT, CDR2 FQNNGV. CDR3 length: 13 residues. V trimming: 2 bases; J trimming: 6 bases; junction bases outside the gene matches: 0. The CDR3 protein is CASSLRGAGELFF. The CDR3 coding sequence is TGTGCCAGCAGCTTACGGGGGGCCGGGGAGCTGTTTTTT.

The J gene is TRBJ1-1, the V gene TRBV6-2 or TRBV6-3, with a tentative D call TRBD1 (5 bases). CDR1 and CDR2 from the germline V gene are MNHEY and SVGEGT. The CDR3 runs to 15 residues. Trimming removed 0 bases at V and 7 bases at J, with 15 bases between. The CDR3 region has the DNA TGTGCCAGCAGTTACTCTATACAGGTAACCTATGAAGCTTTCTTT. Translation gives CASSYSIQVTYEAFF.

The V and J genes are TRBV28 and TRBJ2-2, with 9 bases fitting TRBD2. The germline V gene encodes CDR1 MDHEN and CDR2 SYDVKM. The CDR3 is 17 amino acids. Trimming took 4 bases from V and 2 from J; bases not matched to a gene: 8. The CDR3 DNA reads as TGTGCCAGCAGTTCGATTGCGGGAGGGTTAAACACCGGGGAGCTGTTTTTT. This codes for CASSSIAGGLNTGELFF.

Concerning this clone itself: Other nucleotide sequences from this sample produce the same CDR3. The CDR3 bases are TGTGCCAGTTCATTAGCGGGGGGCTCCTACAATGAGCAGTTCTTC. Its translation is CASSLAGGSYNEQFF. J is TRBJ2-1 and V is TRBV28; TRBD2 matches at 10 bases. CDR1 is MDHEN, CDR2 SYDVKM, per germline. Unmatched junction bases numbered 5, after V lost 9 bases and J lost 0 bases. This CDR3 is 15 amino acids long. The full variable domain, rest sourced from reference TRBV28 and TRBJ2-1, is DVKVTQSSRYLVKRTGEKVFLECVQDMDHENMFWYRQDPGLGLRLIYFSYDVKMKEKGDIPEGYSVSREKKERFSLILESASTNQTSMYLCASSLAGGSYNEQFFGPGTRLTVL.

The chain couples TRBV23-1 to TRBJ1-2, with D possibly TRBD1 on 6 matching bases. TRBV23-1 is filed as an ORF, its function uncertain. The V end lost 2 bases, the J end lost 14 bases, and 21 bases lay between the germline ends. This CDR3 contains 14 residues. The CDR3 DNA sequence: TGCGCCAGCAGTCAACGCAGGGGTCGTATGTGTAAGACCTTC. Translation: CASSQRRGRMCKTF.